This T cell receptor beta chain was identified in a study of blood T cell repertoires in COVID-19. Across the whole study: The study drew acute and convalescent COVID-19 samples from the United States, Italy and Spain.

Clones were read by immunoSEQ multiplex PCR, and TCRdb kept only the in-frame ones, dropping some. The sample contains a few hundred thousand clones, roughly 80% of which appear only once. Sample: peripheral blood. The sequence was obtained from a human donor in a cohort sampled during active COVID-19.

CDR3 region: CASSQEGLAGLKYEQYF. CDR3 in DNA: TGTGCCAGCAGCCAAGAAGGCCTAGCGGGACTTAAGTACGAGCAGTACTTC. The chain couples TRBV3-1 (or the pseudogene TRBV3-2) to TRBJ2-7; 9 nucleotides match TRBD2. CDR3 length equals 17 residues. Germline CDR1 reads LGHDT; CDR2 reads YNNKEL (reference sequence). Germline trimming cut 0 bases from V and 4 bases from J; bases unmatched to any gene: 10.